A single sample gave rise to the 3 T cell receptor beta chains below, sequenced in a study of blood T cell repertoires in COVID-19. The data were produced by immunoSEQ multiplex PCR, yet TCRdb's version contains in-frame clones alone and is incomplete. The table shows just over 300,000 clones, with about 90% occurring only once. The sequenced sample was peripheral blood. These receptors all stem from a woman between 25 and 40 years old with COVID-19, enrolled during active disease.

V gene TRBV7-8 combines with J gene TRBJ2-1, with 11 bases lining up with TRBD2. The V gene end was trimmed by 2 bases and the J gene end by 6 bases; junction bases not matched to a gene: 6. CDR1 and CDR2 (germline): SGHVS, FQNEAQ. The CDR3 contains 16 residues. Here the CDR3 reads CASSLLGLAETNEQFF. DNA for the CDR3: TGTGCCAGCAGCTTATTGGGACTAGCGGAGACCAATGAGCAGTTCTTC. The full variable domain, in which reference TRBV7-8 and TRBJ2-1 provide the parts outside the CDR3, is GAGVSQSPRYKVAKRGQDVALRCDPISGHVSLFWYQQALGQGPEFLTYFQNEAQLDKSGLPSDRFFAERPEGSVSTLKIQRTQQEDSAVYLCASSLLGLAETNEQFFGPGTRLTVL.

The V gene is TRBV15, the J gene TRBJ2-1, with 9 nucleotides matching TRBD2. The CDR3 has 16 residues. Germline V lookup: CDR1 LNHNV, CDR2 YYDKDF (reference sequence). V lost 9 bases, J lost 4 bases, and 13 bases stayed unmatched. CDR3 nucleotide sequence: TGTGCCACAGGTCCACCGGGACTAGCTCCATACAATGAGCAGTTCTTC. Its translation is CATGPPGLAPYNEQFF.

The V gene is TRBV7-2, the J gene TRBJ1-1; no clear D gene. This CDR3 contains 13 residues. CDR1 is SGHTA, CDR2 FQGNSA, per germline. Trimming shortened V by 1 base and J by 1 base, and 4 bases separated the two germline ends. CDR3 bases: TGTGCCAGCAGCTTAGAGAGGAACACTGAAGCTTTCTTT. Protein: CASSLERNTEAFF.